Presented here are 17 T cell receptor beta chains from one specimen sequenced in a study of beta chain features in type 1 diabetes. The investigators reverse transcribed all of the isolated RNA, so they sequenced expressed TCRB transcripts. The table came from immunoSEQ multiplex PCR; TCRdb's copy has only in-frame clones and leaves some out. The sample has 450,000 to 600,000 clones, approximately 30% seen once. The sample comprised naive CD4+ T cells from blood. These receptors were obtained from a man younger than 35 in good health.

This rearrangement joins TRBV7-9 to TRBJ2-2, with TRBD2 matching 7 bases. J was trimmed by 6 bases and V by 5 bases; bases with no gene match: 6. Germline V gene lookup returns CDR1 SEHNR and CDR2 FQNEAQ (reference sequence). There are 14 residues in the CDR3. CDR3 in amino acids: CASSQRTRPGELFF. DNA of the CDR3: TGTGCCAGCAGCCAACGGACTAGGCCCGGGGAGCTGTTTTTT. Supplemented by reference TRBV7-9 and TRBJ2-2, the full variable domain reads DTGVSQNPRHKITKRGQNVTFRCDPISEHNRLYWYRQTLGQGPEFLTYFQNEAQLEKSRLLSDRFSAERPKGSFSTLEIQRTEQGDSAMYLCASSQRTRPGELFFGEGSRLTVL.

The rearrangement uses TRBV29-1 and TRBJ1-2; 8 bases fit TRBD1. Germline trimming cut 4 bases from V and 3 bases from J; bases unmatched to any gene: 1. The CDR3 sequence is 12 residues long. Germline-derived CDR1 and CDR2 are SQVTM and ANQGSEA. The CDR3 loop is CSVGTGYYGYTF. In nucleotides, the CDR3 is TGCAGCGTTGGGACAGGGTACTATGGCTACACCTTC.

This chain links TRBV29-1 with TRBJ1-5; the D is unclear. Per the germline V gene, CDR1 is SQVTM and CDR2 is ANQGSEA. V was cut by 6 bases and J by 3 bases, with 12 bases left in between. This CDR3 is built from 13 residues. The DNA for the CDR3 is TGCAGCGTCGCGAAAGACCTCAATCAGCCCCAGCATTTT. The encoded protein is CSVAKDLNQPQHF.

V usage is TRBV18 and J usage is TRBJ2-5, with 7 bases that match TRBD1. Per germline, CDR1 KGHSH and CDR2 LQKENI. Trimming removed 2 bases from V and 2 bases from J; junction bases left unmatched: 8. CDR3 length equals 16 residues. CDR3 in amino acids: CASSPSRTGSQETQYF. CDR3 bases: TGTGCCAGCTCACCAAGTCGGACAGGTTCTCAAGAGACCCAGTACTTC. The variable domain in full, completed from reference TRBV18 and TRBJ2-5, reads NAGVMQNPRHLVRRRGQEARLRCSPMKGHSHVYWYRQLPEEGLKFMVYLQKENIIDESGMPKERFSAEFPKEGPSILRIQQVVRGDSAAYFCASSPSRTGSQETQYFGPGTRLLVL.

V usage is TRBV29-1 and J usage is TRBJ1-2, with 7 positions matching TRBD1. Trimming removed 7 bases from V and 0 bases from J; junction bases left unmatched: 8. Per the germline V gene, CDR1 is SQVTM and CDR2 is ANQGSEA. The CDR3 loop spans 14 amino acids. CDR3 in amino acids: CSAGGGQTNYGYTF. The DNA of the CDR3 is TGCAGCGCCGGAGGGGGCCAGACTAACTATGGCTACACCTTC.

This clone was seen more than once but under ten times. The V call is TRBV28, the J call TRBJ2-7, with 7 bases aligning to TRBD1. V gave up 6 bases and J gave up 6 bases; unmatched junction bases: 14. Germline lookup yields CDR1 MDHEN and CDR2 SYDVKM. The CDR3 is 15 residues long. The CDR3 here is CASRDPNRGLGEQYF. As DNA, the CDR3 is TGTGCCAGCAGGGATCCCAACAGGGGATTGGGCGAGCAGTACTTC.

The V and J genes are TRBV5-1 and TRBJ2-1; 7 positions agree with TRBD1. The CDR3 is 13 residues long. V was pared by 3 bases and J by 8 bases, with 5 bases of the junction left unmatched. CDR1 SGHRS and CDR2 YFSETQ come from the germline V gene. CDR3 residues: CASSSNRGHEQFF. In DNA form, the CDR3 reads TGCGCCAGCAGCTCTAACAGGGGCCATGAGCAGTTCTTC.

In its sample, this clone was seen a few times. The V and J genes are TRBV30 and TRBJ2-5, with D possibly TRBD2 on 7 matching bases. The CDR3 has 19 residues. Deletions cut 0 bases from V and 2 bases from J, with 25 bases between. Germline V gene sequence: CDR1 GTSNPN, CDR2 SVGIG (reference sequence). CDR3 nucleotides: TGTGCCTGGAGTGTACTGGGGGGGCGAGCGGTTCGGGAACAAGAGACCCAGTACTTC. This sequence encodes CAWSVLGGRAVREQETQYF.

The CDR3 nucleotides read TGTGCCTGGAGTGTAGACAAATCAGGCGAGCAGTACTTC. Protein sequence: CAWSVDKSGEQYF. The chain joins TRBV30 to TRBJ2-7; no definite D call. V was clipped by 0 bases and J by 6 bases, with 12 bases between them. This CDR3 is 13 amino acids long. Germline V gene sequence: CDR1 GTSNPN, CDR2 SVGIG (reference sequence).

This clone was recorded a few times. This chain connects TRBV9 to TRBJ2-7; 10 nucleotides line up with TRBD2. Unmatched junction bases numbered 15, after V lost 3 bases and J lost 12 bases. CDR1 is SGDLS and CDR2 is YYNGEE in the germline V gene. There are 15 residues in the CDR3. The CDR3 protein is CASSAGLLLAGDLYF. CDR3 nucleotide sequence: TGTGCCAGCAGCGCGGGACTGCTGCTAGCGGGAGATCTGTACTTC.

The chain joins TRBV4-1 to TRBJ2-1; TRBD2 agrees at 11 bases. J lost 3 bases, V lost 4 bases, and 17 bases had no gene match. This CDR3 is 20 amino acids long. Germline CDR1 is MGHRA and CDR2 is YSYEKL. CDR3: CASSRVANLMTSGIYNEQFF. The CDR3 nucleotides read TGCGCCAGCAGCCGAGTAGCGAACCTCATGACTAGCGGGATCTACAATGAGCAGTTCTTC.

This chain joins TRBV29-1 and TRBJ1-1, with TRBD1 identical over 10 bases. CDR3 length equals 14 residues. Germline CDR1 and CDR2: SQVTM and ANQGSEA. J gave up 10 bases and V 1 base, and 9 bases lay outside the gene matches. CDR3 nucleotide sequence: TGCAGCGTTGAAGGGCGACAGGGGGCCCTGGTAGCTTTCTTT. Residues: CSVEGRQGALVAFF.

This chain links TRBV15 with TRBJ2-2; maybe TRBD1 (5 bases). The CDR3 spans 16 residues. The V end lost 0 bases, the J end lost 0 bases, and 8 bases lay between the germline ends. Germline V lookup: CDR1 LNHNV, CDR2 YYDKDF (reference sequence). The CDR3 region is CATSRESGPNTGELFF. CDR3 coding DNA: TGTGCCACCAGCAGAGAATCAGGGCCGAACACCGGGGAGCTGTTTTTT.

This clone was seen a few times. Other DNA sequences in this specimen translate into the identical CDR3. The chain couples TRBV30 to TRBJ2-7, with no clear D. The CDR3 is 11 residues long. V shed 0 bases and J shed 3 bases, with 3 bases lying between them. From germline, CDR1 is GTSNPN and CDR2 SVGIG (reference sequence). The CDR3 DNA follows: TGTGCCTGGAGTGTCCTCTACGAGCAGTACTTC. The encoded protein is CAWSVLYEQYF.

The chain joins TRBV5-1 to TRBJ2-3, with no clear D. V gave up 0 bases and J gave up 0 bases, with 5 bases separating them. There are 14 residues in the CDR3. Germline V gene lookup returns CDR1 SGHRS and CDR2 YFSETQ. CDR3 residues: CASSLVASTDTQYF. Written as DNA, the CDR3 is TGCGCCAGCAGCTTGGTGGCTAGCACAGATACGCAGTATTTT.

The gene calls are TRBV20-1 and TRBJ2-5; no reliable D call. V gave up 2 bases and J gave up 4 bases, with 5 bases separating them. The germline V gene encodes CDR1 DFQATT and CDR2 SNEGSKA (reference sequence). The CDR3 runs to 11 residues. The CDR3 region is CSARKRETQYF. In DNA form, the CDR3 reads TGCAGTGCTAGAAAAAGAGAGACCCAGTACTTC.

This clone appeared a few times. J is TRBJ1-4 and V is TRBV14; D is undetermined. CDR1 and CDR2 from the germline V gene are SGHDN and FVKESK. V shed 1 base and J shed 7 bases, with 1 base lying between them. The CDR3 has 11 amino acids. CDR3 in amino acids: CASSQAEKLFF. The DNA of the CDR3 is TGTGCCAGCAGCCAAGCTGAAAAACTGTTTTTT.